Presented here are 7 T cell receptor beta chains from one specimen sequenced in a study of PD-1 blockade in classical Hodgkin lymphoma (dated by TCRdb to between 2020 and 2021). The time point label corresponds to: cycle 2 day 1 (C2D1) of nivolumab. All trial patients had relapsed after autologous stem cell transplantation, with cohorts A, B and C differing in prior brentuximab vedotin exposure. Libraries were built with the immunoSEQ multiplex PCR assay. The clones in this table, taken by TCRdb from immuneACCESS, are in-frame only. Not every clone is retained; where verified, under half of the shortfall comes from an unresolved V gene, and the cause of the rest is unknown. The sample table holds 20,000 to 30,000 clones, of which 70% to 90% were seen once. About 7.8% of the sample is taken by the ten largest. The sequenced sample was peripheral blood mononuclear cells (PBMCs), obtained before the second cycle of nivolumab. These receptors all stem from a human donor with classical Hodgkin lymphoma.

This clone has just one count. This rearrangement joins TRBV7-2 to TRBJ2-2, with D unresolved. This CDR3 is built from 12 residues. CDR1 is SGHTA and CDR2 is FQGNSA in the germline V gene. V was trimmed by 5 bases and J by 8 bases, leaving 9 bases between them. CDR3 sequence: CASSEAGGELFF. CDR3 DNA sequence: TGTGCCAGCAGCGAGGCTGGAGGGGAGCTGTTTTTT.

This sequence joins TRBV29-1 and TRBJ2-6, with unresolved D. The CDR3 totals 13 residues. Germline V gene sequence: CDR1 SQVTM, CDR2 ANQGSEA. V dropped 5 bases and J dropped 0 bases, with 5 bases sitting between them. CDR3 residues: CSVLASGANVLTF. The CDR3 DNA sequence: TGCAGCGTTTTGGCCTCTGGGGCCAACGTCCTGACTTTC.

This clone was counted between two and nine times. This sequence joins TRBV7-8 and TRBJ2-2, with TRBD2 identical over 11 bases. The CDR3 has 15 amino acids. Germline V gene data show CDR1 as SGHVS and CDR2 as FQNEAQ. The V segment lost 6 bases and the J segment 7 bases; nucleotides outside the gene matches: 7. The CDR3 sequence is CASSQTSGDFGELFF. The CDR3 DNA sequence: TGTGCCAGCAGTCAGACTAGCGGGGATTTCGGGGAGCTGTTTTTT.

This chain connects TRBV7-2 to TRBJ1-2; D call uncertain. Trimming took off 8 bases at V and 4 bases at J, with 11 bases between the two ends. This CDR3 contains 12 residues. Germline lookup yields CDR1 SGHTA and CDR2 FQGNSA. This chain's CDR3 is CASGSFFYGYTF. CDR3 sequence (DNA): TGTGCCAGCGGCTCTTTTTTCTATGGCTACACCTTC.

For this clone: Given a far larger clone just one base away, this is likely a sequencing read error. The chain employs TRBV4-2 and TRBJ1-5, with TRBD1 matching over 11 bases. This CDR3 region has 16 residues. The germline V gene has CDR1 LGHNA and CDR2 YNFKEQ. Trimming took 0 bases from V and 10 from J; bases not matched to a gene: 8. The CDR3, as DNA: TGTGCCAGCAGCCAAGATACGGGGGACAGGGGGATTCCCCAGCATTTT. Translated: CASSQDTGDRGIPQHF.

CDR3 sequence: CASSVGTGMNTEAFF. CDR3 nucleotide sequence: TGTGCCAGCAGCGTAGGTACAGGGATGAACACTGAAGCTTTCTTT. V usage is TRBV9 and J usage is TRBJ1-1; D perhaps matches TRBD1 (6 bases). The germline V gene has CDR1 SGDLS and CDR2 YYNGEE. Trimming cost V 0 bases and J 0 bases, with 9 bases left between them. The CDR3 is 15 residues long.

The V call is TRBV5-1, the J call TRBJ2-5; TRBD2 matches at 9 bases. Germline V gene data show CDR1 as SGHRS and CDR2 as YFSETQ. V shed 4 bases, J shed 2 bases, and the junction held 3 bases outside the gene matches. The CDR3 totals 14 residues. The CDR3 protein is CASSRTSVQETQYF. The CDR3 DNA follows: TGCGCCAGCAGCCGGACTAGCGTGCAAGAGACCCAGTACTTC. Using reference TRBV5-1 and TRBJ2-5 for the parts outside the CDR3, the full variable domain is KAGVTQTPRYLIKTRGQQVTLSCSPISGHRSVSWYQQTPGQGLQFLFEYFSETQRNKGNFPGRFSGRQFSNSRSEMNVSTLELGDSALYLCASSRTSVQETQYFGPGTRLLVL.